Below are 31 T cell receptor beta chains sequenced from a single sample in a study of T cells in Graves' hyperthyroidism and ophthalmopathy. Using RNA transcripts as the source, TCR beta CDR3 regions were amplified. A first-round RT-PCR of the TCR CDR3 used the HTBI primer set. Each CDR3 protein gets one entry after TCRdb re-called the multiplex PCR reads with MiXCR. The repertoire consists of about 840,000 distinct CDR3 sequences, with roughly 40% occurring once and the leading ten covering more than 7%. The source material was blood. All receptors derive from a man younger than 35 with Graves' hyperthyroidism.

The chain links TRBV7-2 to TRBJ2-7, with D possibly matching TRBD2 (7 bases). The CDR3 length is 15 residues. V was pared by 1 base and J by 2 bases, with 12 bases between. Germline-derived CDR1 and CDR2 are SGHTA and FQGNSA. The CDR3 sequence is CASSLEGGIPYEQYF. The CDR3 DNA reads TGTGCCAGCAGCTTAGAGGGGGGGATCCCCTACGAGCAGTACTTC.

Remarks on this clonotype: Being one base from a much bigger clone, this may be a read error. This chain connects TRBV7-9 to TRBJ2-7; 7 bases fit TRBD2. The CDR3 is 14 amino acids. Germline V gene data show CDR1 as SEHNR and CDR2 as FQNEAQ (reference sequence). After removal of 5 bases from V and 6 bases from J, the junction contained 10 bases not matched to a gene. The CDR3 is CASSRREAFPEQYF. As DNA, the CDR3 is TGTGCCAGCAGCCGTCGGGAGGCCTTTCCCGAGCAGTACTTC.

This chain joins TRBV29-1 and TRBJ1-3, with D tentatively TRBD1 (5 bases). Trimming stripped 1 base from V and 3 bases from J, with 7 bases between. The CDR3 is made up of 13 amino acids. Germline V CDR1 and CDR2: SQVTM, ANQGSEA. The DNA of the CDR3 is TGCAGCGTTGAAGGGGGCGATGGAAACACCATATATTTT. This gives the protein CSVEGGDGNTIYF.

As to this clonotype: A much larger clone is a single base away; this may be a read error. The gene calls are TRBV19 and TRBJ1-5; tentative D call: TRBD1 (6 bases). V was trimmed by 5 bases and J by 6 bases, leaving 14 bases between them. This CDR3 comprises 14 residues. Germline CDR1 is LNHDA and CDR2 is SQIVND (reference sequence). The CDR3 is CASSETWGAQPQHF. As DNA, the CDR3 is TGTGCCAGTAGTGAAACTTGGGGGGCTCAGCCCCAGCATTTT.

This clonotype has just a few counts. V usage is TRBV20-1 and J usage is TRBJ1-1, with a possible D match to TRBD1 (5 bases). With 3 bases removed from V and 1 base from J, the gap between germline ends came to 9 bases. Germline assignment: CDR1 DFQATT and CDR2 SNEGSKA (reference sequence). The CDR3 loop spans 13 amino acids. The CDR3 reads CSASEGQNTEAFF. The CDR3 nucleotides read TGCAGTGCTAGCGAAGGACAGAACACTGAAGCTTTCTTT.

Comment on this clonotype: Possible read error: a much larger clone is one base away. The chain is built from TRBV19 and TRBJ1-5, with a weak D call TRBD1 (5 bases). This CDR3 has 12 amino acids. V was trimmed by 8 bases and J by 7 bases, leaving 12 bases between them. The V gene's germline CDR1 is LNHDA and CDR2 SQIVND (reference sequence). CDR3 amino acids: CASGRDGQPQHF. The CDR3 DNA sequence: TGTGCCAGTGGTCGGGACGGACAGCCCCAGCATTTT.

The V call is TRBV5-1, the J call TRBJ2-6; no firm D call. This CDR3 is 18 amino acids long. Trimming took off 4 bases at V and 0 bases at J, with 17 bases between the two ends. The germline V gene encodes CDR1 SGHRS and CDR2 YFSETQ. CDR3 sequence reads: CASSLPGWRSSGANVLTF. In DNA form, the CDR3 reads TGCGCCAGCAGCCTCCCCGGATGGAGAAGCTCTGGGGCCAACGTCCTGACTTTC.

Comment on this clonotype: Germline is not matched at one junction end, which may reflect a read error. The J gene is TRBJ2-7, the V gene TRBV7-9; no firm D call. There are 14 residues in the CDR3. Germline assignment: CDR1 SEHNR and CDR2 FQNEAQ (reference sequence). Here the CDR3 reads CASSPTSDAYEQHF. The DNA for the CDR3 is TGTGCCAGCAGCCCTACCTCGGACGCCTACGAGCAGCACTTC. The complete variable domain, with remaining parts taken from reference TRBV7-9 and TRBJ2-7, reads DTGVSQNPRHKITKRGQNVTFRCDPISEHNRLYWYRQTLGQGPEFLTYFQNEAQLEKSRLLSDRFSAERPKGSFSTLEIQRTEQGDSAMYLCASSPTSDAYEQHFGPGTRLTVT.

This chain links TRBV7-9 with TRBJ1-2, with 7 nucleotides matching TRBD1. The ends lost 4 bases at V and 1 base at J; junction bases unmatched: 6. This CDR3 is built from 15 residues. Germline loops: CDR1 SEHNR, CDR2 FQNEAQ (reference sequence). DNA for the CDR3: TGTGCCAGCAGCTCGCCGGGACAGCTTAACTATGGCTACACCTTC. Encoded protein: CASSSPGQLNYGYTF.

The J gene is TRBJ1-6, the V gene TRBV5-8; D not certain. The V and J ends lost 5 bases and 12 bases respectively, with 15 bases between them. Germline CDR1 reads SGHTS; CDR2 reads YDEGEE. CDR3 length: 13 amino acids. The CDR3 protein is CASRRTNLGPLHF. CDR3 in DNA: TGTGCCAGCAGACGGACTAATCTAGGACCCCTCCACTTT.

There are many counts of this clonotype. The chain couples TRBV10-3 to TRBJ2-7; D is unclear. V was cut by 10 bases and J by 9 bases, with 19 bases left in between. CDR1 is ENHRY and CDR2 is SYGVKD in the germline V gene. There are 12 residues in the CDR3. CDR3 region: CASGRTALGQYF. CDR3 DNA sequence: TGTGCCAGCGGCCGGACGGCCCTGGGGCAGTACTTC.

This chain links TRBV2 with TRBJ1-5, with unresolved D. Germline V gene data show CDR1 as SNHLY and CDR2 as FYNNEI. Trimming stripped 7 bases from V and 6 bases from J, with 10 bases between. The CDR3 has 12 amino acids. The CDR3 loop is CASKGAGQPQHF. The CDR3 region has the DNA TGTGCCAGCAAAGGTGCTGGTCAGCCCCAGCATTTT.

The chain is built from TRBV4-1 and TRBJ2-5; 9 bases fit TRBD1. Trimming at V came to 1 base and at J to 3 bases, leaving 0 bases not matched to a gene. Germline values: CDR1 MGHRA, CDR2 YSYEKL. The CDR3 contains 14 residues. The CDR3 loop reads CASSQGDREETQYF. In DNA, the CDR3 is TGCGCCAGCAGCCAAGGGGACAGGGAAGAGACCCAGTACTTC.

This chain connects TRBV4-1 to TRBJ2-5; the match to TRBD1 covers 8 bases. J was trimmed by 4 bases and V by 1 base; bases with no gene match: 11. The CDR3 loop spans 17 amino acids. The germline V gene encodes CDR1 MGHRA and CDR2 YSYEKL. CDR3: CASSQGQGHQPPETQYF. The DNA of the CDR3 is TGCGCCAGCAGCCAAGGACAGGGGCACCAGCCCCCAGAGACCCAGTACTTC.

This clonotype was detected only a few times. This sequence joins TRBV12-3 or TRBV12-4 and TRBJ2-6; TRBD2 matches 8 bases. The CDR3 covers 14 residues. V shed 6 bases and J 2 bases; nucleotides not matched to a gene: 0. CDR3 amino acids: CASRRGAGANVLTF. CDR3 bases: TGTGCCAGCAGGCGGGGGGCTGGGGCCAACGTCCTGACTTTC.

This clonotype was observed a single time. The V call is TRBV7-2, the J call TRBJ2-2; 8 bases align to TRBD1. V was pared by 3 bases and J by 7 bases, with 7 bases of the junction left unmatched. CDR1 and CDR2 (germline): SGHTA, FQGNSA. The CDR3 is 15 residues long. Here the CDR3 reads CASSFADRGSGELFF. DNA of the CDR3: TGTGCCAGCAGCTTTGCTGACAGGGGCAGCGGGGAGCTGTTTTTT. Combining the CDR3 with reference TRBV7-2 and TRBJ2-2 gives the whole variable domain GAGVSQSPSNKVTEKGKDVELRCDPISGHTALYWYRQSLGQGLEFLIYFQGNSAPDKSGLPSDRFSAERTGGSVSTLTIQRTQQEDSAVYLCASSFADRGSGELFFGEGSRLTVL.

The sample holds a few counts of this clonotype. The chain employs TRBV5-4 and TRBJ2-5, with 7 bases lining up with TRBD2. Per the germline V gene, CDR1 is SGHNT and CDR2 is YYREEE (reference sequence). CDR3 size: 15 residues. The J segment lost 5 bases and the V segment lost 1 base, leaving 8 bases of the junction unmatched. Written as DNA, the CDR3 is TGTGCCAGCAGCTTGTGGGAACCCGGGGGGGAGACCCAGTACTTC. Translating it yields CASSLWEPGGETQYF. Looking up the rest from reference TRBV5-4 and TRBJ2-5 gives the full variable domain: ETGVTQSPTHLIKTRGQQVTLRCSSQSGHNTVSWYQQALGQGPQFIFQYYREEENGRGNFPPRFSGLQFPNYSSELNVNALELDDSALYLCASSLWEPGGETQYFGPGTRLLVL.

This clonotype occurred once. The rearrangement joins TRBV19 to TRBJ1-5; D is ambiguous. This CDR3 is built from 15 residues. Trimming removed 3 bases at V and 0 bases at J, with 9 bases between. The germline gives CDR1 LNHDA, CDR2 SQIVND (reference sequence). The CDR3 DNA follows: TGTGCCAGTAGTATGACCTTAGATAGCAATCAGCCCCAGCATTTT. Its protein product is CASSMTLDSNQPQHF.

A word on this clonotype: This sequence may be a read error, since a much larger clone differs from it by one base. The V call is TRBV7-9, the J call TRBJ1-2; 7 bases are shared with TRBD1. The trim removed 3 bases at V and 5 bases at J, leaving 9 bases unmatched. Germline lookup yields CDR1 SEHNR and CDR2 FQNEAQ (reference sequence). This CDR3 contains 15 residues. DNA for the CDR3: TGTGCCAGCAGCTTCGGGGCAGGGGGACCATATGGCTACACCTTC. The encoded protein is CASSFGAGGPYGYTF.

This clonotype was observed once. The chain is built from TRBV2 and TRBJ1-2; D uncertain. CDR3 size: 12 residues. V was cut by 7 bases and J by 3 bases, with 9 bases left in between. Germline CDR1 SNHLY, CDR2 FYNNEI. DNA of the CDR3: TGTGCCAGCACCGCGGAACACTATGGCTACACCTTC. Protein sequence: CASTAEHYGYTF.

V usage is TRBV20-1 and J usage is TRBJ2-7; 8 positions match TRBD1. The CDR3 is made up of 14 amino acids. Trimming cost V 3 bases and J 0 bases; bases outside gene matches: 4. Germline-derived CDR1 and CDR2 are DFQATT and SNEGSKA (reference sequence). In DNA, the CDR3 is TGCAGTGCTAGGAGGGGACAGGTCTCCTACGAGCAGTACTTC. Its translation is CSARRGQVSYEQYF.

This clonotype was picked up many times. The V call is TRBV2, the J call TRBJ1-6; the match to TRBD1 covers 7 bases. The CDR3 covers 14 residues. CDR1 is SNHLY and CDR2 is FYNNEI in the germline V gene. The V gene end was trimmed by 7 bases and the J gene end by 7 bases; junction bases not matched to a gene: 7. In DNA, the CDR3 is TGTGCCAGCATCGAGGACAGGAGCAATTCACCCCTCCACTTT. It translates to CASIEDRSNSPLHF.

This clonotype has only a few counts. The rearrangement uses TRBV2 and TRBJ2-7; D assignment may be TRBD1 or TRBD2 (5 bases each). The V and J ends lost 0 bases and 1 base respectively, with 19 bases between them. Germline assignment: CDR1 SNHLY and CDR2 FYNNEI. The CDR3 is made up of 18 amino acids. CDR3 sequence reads: CASSEAGQWTLFSYEQYF. The CDR3 bases are TGTGCCAGCAGTGAAGCGGGGCAATGGACTCTTTTTTCCTACGAGCAGTACTTC. The full variable domain, completed using reference TRBV2 and TRBJ2-7, is EPEVTQTPSHQVTQMGQEVILRCVPISNHLYFYWYRQILGQKVEFLVSFYNNEISEKSEIFDDQFSVERPDGSNFTLKIRSTKLEDSAMYFCASSEAGQWTLFSYEQYFGPGTRLTVT.

This clonotype showed up just a few times. This chain connects TRBV12-3 or TRBV12-4 to TRBJ1-2; a weak D match, TRBD1 (6 bases). The germline V and J ends were trimmed by 6 bases and 7 bases, with 15 bases remaining between them. The CDR3 runs 13 residues. The CDR3 DNA is TGTGCCAGCAGCCCCGGGACATCGAGTGGCTACACCTTC. This codes for CASSPGTSSGYTF.

As regards this clonotype: One end of the junction fails to match germline, which may point to a read error. This chain links TRBV2 with TRBJ2-7, with D perhaps assigned TRBD1 or TRBD2 (5 bases each). The CDR3 has 17 amino acids. In germline, CDR1 is SNHLY, CDR2 FYNNEI. The CDR3 nucleotides read TGTGCCAGCAGTGGAGGGGCCATTGGACGGTTCTCCGACGAGCAGTACTTC. Translated: CASSGGAIGRFSDEQYF.

This clonotype came up once. V is TRBV2 and J is TRBJ2-2, with 7 bases identical to TRBD1. Per germline, CDR1 SNHLY and CDR2 FYNNEI. The CDR3 contains 15 residues. V trimming: 7 bases; J trimming: 6 bases; junction bases outside the gene matches: 11. In nucleotides, the CDR3 is TGTGCCAGCAAGAAGGGGACAGCTACGGCCGGGGAGCTGTTTTTT. Translating it yields CASKKGTATAGELFF.

With regard to this clonotype: This sequence may be a read error, since a much larger clone differs from it by one base. The chain links TRBV2 to TRBJ2-5, with D possibly TRBD2 on 5 matching bases. Trimming stripped 11 bases from V and 7 bases from J, with 17 bases between. This CDR3 contains 12 residues. The germline V gene encodes CDR1 SNHLY and CDR2 FYNNEI. In DNA form, the CDR3 reads TGTGCCGGCTCGGAGGTAAAGAGGACCCAGTACTTC. This translates into CAGSEVKRTQYF.

V is TRBV19 and J is TRBJ1-2; 7 nucleotides align to TRBD1. Losses at the gene ends were 10 bases for V and 4 bases for J; bases not matched to a gene: 9. Germline CDR1 is LNHDA and CDR2 is SQIVND (reference sequence). CDR3 length: 13 residues. The DNA for the CDR3 is TGTGCCACCTCAGACAGGGTCGGCTATGGCTACACCTTC. Translating gives CATSDRVGYGYTF.

The gene calls are TRBV2 and TRBJ1-4; D gene ambiguous. V lost 8 bases and J lost 0, with 13 bases in between. This CDR3 contains 15 residues. Germline V gene data show CDR1 as SNHLY and CDR2 as FYNNEI. This CDR3 reads CASQSGQSTNEKLFF. CDR3 nucleotides: TGTGCCAGCCAAAGCGGCCAATCAACTAATGAAAAACTGTTTTTT.

This clonotype was counted once. The junction differs from germline at one of its ends, possibly a read error. The chain carries TRBV7-9 and TRBJ1-5; possible D gene TRBD1, 5 bases. Germline CDR1 reads SEHNR; CDR2 reads FQNEAQ (reference sequence). This CDR3 is built from 12 residues. The CDR3 nucleotides read TGTGCCAACAGCCTTGGGGACCAGCCCCAGCATTTT. The encoded protein is CANSLGDQPQHF.

J is TRBJ1-1 and V is TRBV20-1; no firm D call. The CDR3 sequence is 14 residues long. V was cut by 5 bases and J by 4 bases, with 17 bases left in between. Germline-derived CDR1 and CDR2 are DFQATT and SNEGSKA (reference sequence). In DNA form, the CDR3 reads TGCAGTGCTCCCGGGCCCCAAGGAGGCACTGAAGCTTTCTTT. It yields the protein CSAPGPQGGTEAFF.